These 8 T cell receptor beta chains came from one sample sequenced in a study of human T cells and chemical hapten exposure. Total RNA came from unfractionated whole blood. TCRdb passed the 5' RACE reads through MiXCR, listing each CDR3 protein once. The sample carries tens of thousands of distinct CDR3 sequences, under 10% recorded once. Receptor source: a male donor in good health.

The rearrangement uses TRBV7-9 and TRBJ2-3, with TRBD1 matching over 10 bases. The length of the CDR3 is 15 residues. Per the germline V gene, CDR1 is SEHNR and CDR2 is FQNEAQ (reference sequence). V lost 5 bases to trimming and J lost 3 bases; unmatched junction nucleotides: 5. CDR3 coding DNA: TGTGCCAGCAGCCGAGGGACAGGGGAAACAGATACGCAGTATTTT. It translates to CASSRGTGETDTQYF.

This clonotype appeared many times. The chain couples TRBV2 to TRBJ1-5; D might be TRBD1 (5 bases). V lost 6 bases, J lost 2 bases, and 8 bases lay in between. Per germline, CDR1 SNHLY and CDR2 FYNNEI. This CDR3 contains 13 residues. The CDR3 reads CASRRQRNQPQHF. DNA for the CDR3: TGTGCCAGCAGGCGACAGCGCAATCAGCCCCAGCATTTT.

The chain recombines TRBV12-3 or TRBV12-4 with TRBJ1-5, with no clear D. Trimming left V 6 bases short and J 0 bases short, with 6 bases between. CDR3 length: 13 amino acids. The CDR3 DNA sequence: TGTGCCAGCAGACAGAATAGCAATCAGCCCCAGCATTTT. It codes for CASRQNSNQPQHF.

This clonotype was observed a handful of times. The chain employs TRBV29-1 and TRBJ2-7, with TRBD1 matching 7 bases. Per the germline V gene, CDR1 is SQVTM and CDR2 is ANQGSEA. CDR3 length: 15 amino acids. After removal of 6 bases from V and 6 bases from J, the junction contained 17 bases not matched to a gene. The CDR3 spells CSVTQNRGPLSEQYF. CDR3 nucleotide sequence: TGCAGCGTGACCCAAAACAGGGGTCCCTTGAGCGAGCAGTACTTC.

This clonotype was seen many times. The chain employs TRBV7-6 and TRBJ2-1; D is perhaps TRBD1 (5 bases). Trimming removed 2 bases at V and 6 bases at J, with 14 bases between. Germline CDR1 and CDR2: SGHVS and FNYEAQ. CDR3 size: 15 residues. The CDR3 nucleotides read TGTGCCAGCAGCTTAAATACAGGAAATTTCAATGAGCAGTTCTTC. The encoded protein is CASSLNTGNFNEQFF.

In its sample, this clonotype was seen many times. The chain recombines TRBV3-1 with TRBJ2-5; a weak D match, TRBD1 (5 bases). Trimming cost V 3 bases and J 3 bases, with 11 bases left between them. The CDR3 totals 14 residues. Germline assignment: CDR1 LGHDT and CDR2 YNNKEL (reference sequence). CDR3 DNA sequence: TGTGCCAGCAGCCAGCAGACAGTCGAAGAGACCCAGTACTTC. Translated: CASSQQTVEETQYF.

This clonotype occurred many times. The rearrangement links TRBV20-1 to TRBJ1-2; the match to TRBD1 covers 8 bases. Per the germline V gene, CDR1 is DFQATT and CDR2 is SNEGSKA (reference sequence). V lost 6 bases, J lost 3 bases, and 3 bases stayed unmatched. The CDR3 totals 12 residues. CDR3 nucleotides: TGCAGTGCAACGACAGGGGACTATGGCTACACCTTC. This gives the protein CSATTGDYGYTF.

At least ten counts were recorded for this clonotype. This chain joins TRBV7-6 and TRBJ1-5, with D possibly matching TRBD1 (5 bases). The CDR3 has 16 residues. The V end was cut by 2 bases, the J end by 2 bases, with 13 bases between. Germline assignment: CDR1 SGHVS and CDR2 FNYEAQ. This CDR3 reads CASSLRPQGGNQPQHF. In DNA form, the CDR3 reads TGTGCCAGCAGCTTACGACCCCAGGGAGGCAATCAGCCCCAGCATTTT.